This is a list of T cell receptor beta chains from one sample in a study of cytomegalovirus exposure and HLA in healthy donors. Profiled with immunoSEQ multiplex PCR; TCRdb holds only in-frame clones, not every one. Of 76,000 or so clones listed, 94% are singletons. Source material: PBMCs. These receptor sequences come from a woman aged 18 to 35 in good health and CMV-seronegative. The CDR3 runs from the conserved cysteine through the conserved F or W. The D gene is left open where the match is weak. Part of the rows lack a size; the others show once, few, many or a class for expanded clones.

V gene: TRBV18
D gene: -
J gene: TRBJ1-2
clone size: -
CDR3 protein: CASSLSRARTLFPLYGYTF
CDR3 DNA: TGTGCCAGCTCACTCTCAAGGGCCCGGACTCTCTTCCCCCTCTATGGCTACACCTTC

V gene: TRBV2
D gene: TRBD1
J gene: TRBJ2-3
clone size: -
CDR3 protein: CASSKKGQGADTQYF
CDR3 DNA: TGTGCCAGCAGTAAAAAGGGACAGGGCGCGGATACGCAGTATTTT

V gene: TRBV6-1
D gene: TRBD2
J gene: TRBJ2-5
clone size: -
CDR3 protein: CASSEAAGGGQETQYF
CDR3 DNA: TGTGCCAGCAGTGAAGCAGCGGGAGGGGGCCAAGAGACCCAGTACTTC

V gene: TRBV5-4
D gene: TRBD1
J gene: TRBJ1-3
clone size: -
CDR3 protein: CASSFQLQGASGNTIYF
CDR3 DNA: TGTGCCAGCAGCTTCCAACTCCAGGGGGCGTCTGGAAACACCATATATTTT

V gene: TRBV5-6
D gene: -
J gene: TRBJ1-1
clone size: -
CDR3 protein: CASSREDTEAFF
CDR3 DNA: TGTGCCAGCAGCCGAGAAGACACTGAAGCTTTCTTT

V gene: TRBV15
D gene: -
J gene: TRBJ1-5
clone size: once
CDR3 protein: CATSRDRPDSSNQPQHF
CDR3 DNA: TGTGCCACCAGCAGAGACCGCCCCGACAGTAGCAATCAGCCCCAGCATTTT

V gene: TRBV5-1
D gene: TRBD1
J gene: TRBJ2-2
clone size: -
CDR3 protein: CASSGTGFTGELFF
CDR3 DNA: TGCGCCAGCAGCGGGACAGGGTTTACCGGGGAGCTGTTTTTT

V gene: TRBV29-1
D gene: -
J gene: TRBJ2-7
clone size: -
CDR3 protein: CSAIRDITYEQYF
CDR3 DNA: TGCAGCGCCATCCGGGACATTACCTACGAGCAGTACTTC

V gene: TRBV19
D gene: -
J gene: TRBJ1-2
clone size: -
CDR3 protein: CASSDGLVYGYTF
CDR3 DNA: TGTGCCAGTAGTGATGGACTGGTATATGGCTACACCTTC

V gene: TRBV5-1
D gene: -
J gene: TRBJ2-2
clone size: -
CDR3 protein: CASSETSRATGELFF
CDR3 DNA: TGCGCCAGCAGTGAAACTAGTCGGGCGACCGGGGAGCTGTTTTTT

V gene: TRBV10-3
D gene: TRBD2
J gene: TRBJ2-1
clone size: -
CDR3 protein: CAISARERGAYNEQFF
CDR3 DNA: TGTGCCATCAGTGCAAGAGAGCGGGGGGCCTACAATGAGCAGTTCTTC

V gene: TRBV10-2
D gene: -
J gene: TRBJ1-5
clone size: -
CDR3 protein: CASSGAVNQPQHF
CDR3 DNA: TGCGCCAGCAGTGGGGCAGTCAATCAGCCCCAGCATTTT

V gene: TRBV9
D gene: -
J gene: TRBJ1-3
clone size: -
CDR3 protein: CASSPTLSGNTIYF
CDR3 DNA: TGTGCCAGCAGCCCGACACTTTCTGGAAACACCATATATTTT

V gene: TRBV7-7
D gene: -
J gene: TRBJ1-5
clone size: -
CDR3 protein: CASSFPGFNSNQPQHF
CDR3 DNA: TGTGCTAGCAGCTTTCCGGGGTTTAATAGCAATCAGCCCCAGCATTTT

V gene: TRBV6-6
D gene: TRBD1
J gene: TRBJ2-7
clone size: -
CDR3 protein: CASNPGGYEQYF
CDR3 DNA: TGTGCCAGCAATCCAGGGGGCTACGAGCAGTACTTC

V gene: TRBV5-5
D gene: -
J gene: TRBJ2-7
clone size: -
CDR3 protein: CASSLGGTPYYEQYF
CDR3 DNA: TGTGCCAGCAGCTTGGGAGGGACTCCCTATTACGAGCAGTACTTC

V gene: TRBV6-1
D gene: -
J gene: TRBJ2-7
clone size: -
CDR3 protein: CASKSTVGRDEQYF
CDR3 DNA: TGTGCCAGCAAATCGACAGTAGGACGGGACGAGCAGTACTTC

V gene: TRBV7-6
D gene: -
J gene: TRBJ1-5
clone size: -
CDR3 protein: CASSLAGAQTPQHF
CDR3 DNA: TGTGCCAGCAGCTTAGCAGGGGCCCAGACGCCCCAGCATTTT

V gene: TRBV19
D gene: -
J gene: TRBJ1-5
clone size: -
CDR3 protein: CASSLGGGQPQHF
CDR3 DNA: TGTGCCAGTAGCCTTGGCGGGGGTCAGCCCCAGCATTTT

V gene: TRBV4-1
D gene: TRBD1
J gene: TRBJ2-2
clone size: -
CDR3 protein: CASSHPDRASVTGELFF
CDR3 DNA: TGCGCCAGCAGCCACCCCGACAGGGCGAGCGTCACCGGGGAGCTGTTTTTT

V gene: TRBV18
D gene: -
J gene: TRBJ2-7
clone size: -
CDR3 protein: CASSPRPPPSGSYEQYF
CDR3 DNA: TGTGCCAGCTCACCACGGCCCCCCCCCTCGGGCTCCTACGAGCAGTACTTC

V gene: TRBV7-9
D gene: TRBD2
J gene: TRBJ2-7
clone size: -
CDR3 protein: CASSSTSGRGEQYF
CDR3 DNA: TGTGCCAGCAGCTCGACTAGCGGGAGGGGTGAGCAGTACTTC

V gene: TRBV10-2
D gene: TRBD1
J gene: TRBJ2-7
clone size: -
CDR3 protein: CASSGETGGRHEQYF
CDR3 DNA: TGCGCCAGCAGTGGTGAGACAGGGGGCCGGCACGAGCAGTACTTC

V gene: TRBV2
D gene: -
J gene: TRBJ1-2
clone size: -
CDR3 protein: CASSPGTNYGGYTF
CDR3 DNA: TGTGCCAGCAGCCCCGGGACTAACTATGGTGGCTACACCTTC

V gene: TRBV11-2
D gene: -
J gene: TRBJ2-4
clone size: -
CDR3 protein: CASSLVTVGIQYF
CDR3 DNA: TGTGCCAGCAGCTTAGTAACAGTGGGCATTCAGTACTTC

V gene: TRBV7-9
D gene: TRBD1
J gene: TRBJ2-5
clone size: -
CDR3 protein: CASSLRQGLGGWETQYF
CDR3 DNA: TGTGCCAGCAGCTTAAGACAGGGTCTAGGGGGATGGGAGACCCAGTACTTC

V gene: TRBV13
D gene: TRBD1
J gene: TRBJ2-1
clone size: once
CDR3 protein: CASSLKTGDDEQFF
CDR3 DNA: TGTGCCAGCAGCCTCAAAACAGGGGACGATGAGCAGTTCTTC

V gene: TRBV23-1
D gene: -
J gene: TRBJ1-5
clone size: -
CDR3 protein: CASSQWGVVQPQHF
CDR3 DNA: TGCGCCAGCAGTCAATGGGGGGTTGTACAGCCCCAGCATTTT

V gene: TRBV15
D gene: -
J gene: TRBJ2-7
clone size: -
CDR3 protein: CATSRGQGLAYEQYF
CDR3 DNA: TGTGCCACCAGCAGAGGTCAGGGGCTAGCTTACGAGCAGTACTTC

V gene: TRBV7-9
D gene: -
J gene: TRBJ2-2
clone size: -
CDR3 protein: CASSAPSFLGGELFF
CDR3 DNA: TGTGCCAGCAGCGCTCCTAGCTTCCTGGGCGGGGAGCTGTTTTTT

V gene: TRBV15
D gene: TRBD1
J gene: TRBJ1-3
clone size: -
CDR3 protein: CATSRDLEGQGHTIYF
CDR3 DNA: TGTGCCACCAGCAGAGATCTCGAAGGACAGGGACACACCATATATTTT

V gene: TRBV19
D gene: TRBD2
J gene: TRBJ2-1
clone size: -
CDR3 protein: CASSSGGSYNEQFF
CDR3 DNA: TGTGCCAGCTCCTCGGGGGGCTCCTACAATGAGCAGTTCTTC

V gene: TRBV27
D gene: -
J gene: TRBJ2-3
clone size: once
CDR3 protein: CASSFAGPDTQYF
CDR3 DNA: TGTGCCAGCAGTTTTGCTGGCCCGGATACGCAGTATTTT

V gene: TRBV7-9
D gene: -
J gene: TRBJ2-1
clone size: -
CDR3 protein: CASSPQGNEQFF
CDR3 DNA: TGTGCCAGCAGCCCTCAGGGGAATGAGCAGTTCTTC

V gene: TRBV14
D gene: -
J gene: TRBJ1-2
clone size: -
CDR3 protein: CASSQQTGTSYGYTF
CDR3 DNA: TGTGCCAGCAGCCAACAGACCGGGACATCGTATGGCTACACCTTC

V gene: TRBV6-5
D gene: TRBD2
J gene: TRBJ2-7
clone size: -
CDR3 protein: CASSYSSASGGREQYF
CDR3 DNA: TGTGCCAGCAGTTACTCGTCCGCTAGCGGAGGTAGGGAGCAGTACTTC

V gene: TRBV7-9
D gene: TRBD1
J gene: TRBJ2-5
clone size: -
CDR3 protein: CASSKTGDQETQYF
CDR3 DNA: TGTGCCAGCAGCAAAACAGGGGACCAAGAGACCCAGTACTTC

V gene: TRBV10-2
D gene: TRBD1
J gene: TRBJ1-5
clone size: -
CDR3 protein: CASSPDRNQPQHF
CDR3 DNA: TGCGCCAGCAGTCCGGACAGGAATCAGCCCCAGCATTTT

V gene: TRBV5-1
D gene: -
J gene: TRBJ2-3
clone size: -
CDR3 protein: CASSLVASDPSTDTQYF
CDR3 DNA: TGCGCCAGCAGCTTGGTTGCTAGCGACCCTAGCACAGATACGCAGTATTTT

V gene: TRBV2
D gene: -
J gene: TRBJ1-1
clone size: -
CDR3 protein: CASSEVFPPMNTEAFF
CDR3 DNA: TGTGCCAGCAGTGAAGTTTTTCCCCCTATGAACACTGAAGCTTTCTTT

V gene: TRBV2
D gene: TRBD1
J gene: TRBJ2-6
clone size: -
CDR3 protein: CASSEAGGAGANVLTF
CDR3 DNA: TGTGCCAGCAGTGAAGCAGGGGGCGCTGGGGCCAACGTCCTGACTTTC

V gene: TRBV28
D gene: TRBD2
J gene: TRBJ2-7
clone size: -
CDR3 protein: CASSFLAGDGHEQYF
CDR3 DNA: TGTGCCAGCAGTTTTCTAGCGGGGGATGGGCACGAGCAGTACTTC

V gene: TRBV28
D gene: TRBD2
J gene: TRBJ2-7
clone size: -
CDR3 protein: CASSPASGFYEQYF
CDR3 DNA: TGTGCCAGCAGCCCTGCTAGCGGGTTTTACGAGCAGTACTTC

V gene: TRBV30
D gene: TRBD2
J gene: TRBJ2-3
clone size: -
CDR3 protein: CAWSWAGGADTQYF
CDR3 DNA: TGTGCCTGGAGTTGGGCGGGAGGCGCAGATACGCAGTATTTT

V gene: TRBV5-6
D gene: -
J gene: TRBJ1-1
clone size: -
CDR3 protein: CASSLDRGLNTEAFF
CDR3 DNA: TGTGCCAGCAGCTTGGATAGAGGTCTCAACACTGAAGCTTTCTTT

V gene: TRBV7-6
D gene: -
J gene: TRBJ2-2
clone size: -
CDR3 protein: CASSPTGKNTGELFF
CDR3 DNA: TGTGCCAGCAGCCCTACAGGGAAGAACACCGGGGAGCTGTTTTTT

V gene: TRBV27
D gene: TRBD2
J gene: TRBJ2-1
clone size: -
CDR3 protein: CASRQAGGSNEQFF
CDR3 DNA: TGTGCCAGCAGGCAAGCGGGAGGGAGTAATGAGCAGTTCTTC

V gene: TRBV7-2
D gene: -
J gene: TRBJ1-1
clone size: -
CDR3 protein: CASSLPSGSLQGAFF
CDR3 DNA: TGTGCCAGCAGCTTACCTTCCGGGAGCCTGCAGGGAGCTTTCTTT

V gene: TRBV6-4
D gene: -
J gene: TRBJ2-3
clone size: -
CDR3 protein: CASSGLPTDTQYF
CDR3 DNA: TGTGCCAGCAGTGGACTCCCCACAGATACGCAGTATTTT

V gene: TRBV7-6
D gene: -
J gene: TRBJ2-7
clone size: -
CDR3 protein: CASSRRGLFYEQYF
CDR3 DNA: TGTGCCAGCAGCCGAAGGGGATTATTCTACGAGCAGTACTTC

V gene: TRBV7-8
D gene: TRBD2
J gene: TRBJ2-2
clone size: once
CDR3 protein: CASSFATSGNTGELFF
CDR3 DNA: TGTGCCAGCAGCTTCGCGACTAGCGGGAACACCGGGGAGCTGTTTTTT

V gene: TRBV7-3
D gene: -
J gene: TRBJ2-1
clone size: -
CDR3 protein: CASSPKVGRGHEQFF
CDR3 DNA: TGTGCCAGCAGCCCGAAGGTGGGTAGGGGCCATGAGCAGTTCTTC

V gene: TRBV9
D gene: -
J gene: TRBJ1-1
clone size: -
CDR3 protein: CASSDDRSEAFF
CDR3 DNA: TGTGCCAGCAGTGACGACAGGTCTGAAGCTTTCTTT

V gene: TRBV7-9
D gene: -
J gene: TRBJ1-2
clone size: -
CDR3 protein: CASRFGSDNYGYTF
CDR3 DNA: TGTGCCAGCAGGTTCGGGTCGGATAACTATGGCTACACCTTC

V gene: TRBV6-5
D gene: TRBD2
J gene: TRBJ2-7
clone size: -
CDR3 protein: CASRSGGTAAYEQYF
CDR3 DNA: TGTGCCAGCAGGAGCGGGGGGACCGCGGCCTACGAGCAGTACTTC

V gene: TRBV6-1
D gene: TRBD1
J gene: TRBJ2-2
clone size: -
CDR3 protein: CASGRDRGITGELFF
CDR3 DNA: TGTGCCAGCGGAAGGGACAGGGGGATCACCGGGGAGCTGTTTTTT

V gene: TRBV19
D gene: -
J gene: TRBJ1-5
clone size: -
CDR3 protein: CASSNQGPRNQPQHF
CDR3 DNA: TGTGCCAGTAGTAATCAGGGCCCGCGGAATCAGCCCCAGCATTTT

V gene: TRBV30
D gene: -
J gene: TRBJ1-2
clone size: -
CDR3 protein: CAWSSVLGYTF
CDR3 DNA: TGTGCCTGGAGTAGCGTACTTGGCTACACCTTC

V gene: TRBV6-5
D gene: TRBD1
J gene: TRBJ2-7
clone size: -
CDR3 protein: CASSKGQAYEQYF
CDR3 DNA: TGTGCCAGCAGTAAGGGACAGGCTTACGAGCAGTACTTC

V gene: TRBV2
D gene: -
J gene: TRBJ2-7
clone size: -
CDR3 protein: CASSLSGGYEQYF
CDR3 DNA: TGTGCCAGCAGTCTATCAGGTGGCTACGAGCAGTACTTC